Below, 9 T cell receptor beta chains from the same sample are listed, as sequenced in a study of blood T cell repertoires in COVID-19. The data were produced by immunoSEQ multiplex PCR, yet TCRdb's version contains in-frame clones alone and is incomplete. The sample lists about 81,000 clones; 86% were seen once. The specimen sequenced was peripheral blood. These TCRs come from a human donor in a cohort sampled during active COVID-19.

This clone was seen a single time. The CDR3 DNA follows: TGTGCCAGCAGACGACAGGGTGGAGATGGAAACACCATATATTTT. Translating gives CASRRQGGDGNTIYF. The genes are TRBV6-5 and TRBJ1-3; the match to TRBD1 covers 7 bases. The CDR3 length is 15 residues. The germline CDR1 and CDR2 sequences are MNHEY and SVGAGI. V dropped 6 bases and J dropped 3; count of bases not matched to a gene: 8.

The chain carries TRBV18 and TRBJ2-1; 11 bases are a match to TRBD1. The J segment lost 8 bases and the V segment lost 4 bases, leaving 7 bases of the junction unmatched. Per germline, CDR1 KGHSH and CDR2 LQKENI. The CDR3 sequence is 15 residues long. The chain's CDR3 is CASSRGQGAVDEQFF. As DNA, the CDR3 is TGTGCCAGCTCACGCGGACAGGGGGCTGTGGATGAGCAGTTCTTC.

V usage is TRBV10-3 and J usage is TRBJ1-2; D possibly corresponds to TRBD1 (5 bases). The CDR3 extends over 14 amino acids. Trimming left V 6 bases short and J 4 bases short, with 15 bases between. CDR1 and CDR2 from the germline V gene are ENHRY and SYGVKD. CDR3 sequence: CAISRGEGPYGYTF. CDR3 sequence (DNA): TGTGCCATCAGCCGAGGGGAGGGACCCTATGGCTACACCTTC.

J is TRBJ2-1 and V is TRBV6-2 or TRBV6-3; D not certain. V was shortened by 2 bases and J by 7 bases, with 6 bases between the two germline ends. Germline values: CDR1 MNHEY, CDR2 SVGEGT. This CDR3 has 12 amino acids. The CDR3 protein is CASSYVENEQFF. In DNA, the CDR3 is TGTGCCAGCAGTTACGTGGAGAATGAGCAGTTCTTC.

The chain has TRBV6-5 and TRBJ1-3; D ambiguous. The CDR3 sequence is 15 residues long. Germline lookup yields CDR1 MNHEY and CDR2 SVGAGI. Trimming removed 8 bases from V and 0 bases from J, with 14 bases in between. CDR3 region: CASELTDHSGNTIYF. The CDR3 bases are TGTGCCAGCGAGCTGACTGACCACTCTGGAAACACCATATATTTT.

This chain joins TRBV11-3 and TRBJ2-1; weak D call: TRBD2 (6 bases). The CDR3 has 13 residues. The germline CDR1 and CDR2 sequences are SGHNT and YENEEA. Trimming shortened V by 6 bases and J by 3 bases, and 9 bases separated the two germline ends. The DNA for the CDR3 is TGTGCCAGCAGTCCGGGACTCTACAATGAGCAGTTCTTC. Translation gives CASSPGLYNEQFF.

The V gene is TRBV5-1, the J gene TRBJ2-3; no clear D. This CDR3 is 13 amino acids long. Germline CDR1 is SGHRS and CDR2 is YFSETQ. V lost 4 bases to trimming and J lost 6 bases, with 12 bases between them. The CDR3 here is CASSPDRLDTQYF. As DNA, the CDR3 is TGCGCCAGCAGCCCCGATCGACTTGATACGCAGTATTTT. Together with reference TRBV5-1 and TRBJ2-3, the CDR3 gives the full variable domain: KAGVTQTPRYLIKTRGQQVTLSCSPISGHRSVSWYQQTPGQGLQFLFEYFSETQRNKGNFPGRFSGRQFSNSRSEMNVSTLELGDSALYLCASSPDRLDTQYFGPGTRLTVL.

The gene calls are TRBV6-5 and TRBJ1-1; 8 bases line up with TRBD1. The CDR3 runs to 15 residues. V lost 6 bases and J lost 1; bases outside the gene matches: 7. The germline V gene encodes CDR1 MNHEY and CDR2 SVGAGI. CDR3 DNA sequence: TGTGCCAGCAGGCTCCTAGGACAGGGGAACACTGAAGCTTTCTTT. It yields the protein CASRLLGQGNTEAFF.

The rearrangement joins TRBV28 to TRBJ1-2, with 8 bases identical to TRBD1. Germline assignment: CDR1 MDHEN and CDR2 SYDVKM. CDR3 length: 12 amino acids. V lost 9 bases, J lost 6 bases, and 6 bases stayed unmatched. This CDR3 is CASLGQGNGYTF. Here the CDR3 DNA reads TGTGCCAGTCTAGGACAGGGCAATGGCTACACCTTC.